Listed below are T cell receptor beta chains from one sample, sequenced in a study of blood T cell repertoires in COVID-19. Repertoires were generated with immunoSEQ multiplex PCR, while TCRdb's copy carries only in-frame clones and drops some. In the table there are fewer than 80,000 clones, 80% to 95% of which are singletons. The sample taken for sequencing was peripheral blood. Receptor source: a human donor in a cohort sampled during active COVID-19. Each CDR3 is given with its conserved first and last residue. A D gene is named only where the DNA matches it firmly. Size is omitted from some rows. Given values are once, few, many or a class for expanded clones.

v_call	d_call	j_call	clone_size	cdr3_aa	cdr3_nt
TRBV14	.	TRBJ2-2	.	CASSPLRERNTGELFF	TGTGCCAGCAGCCCTCTGAGGGAGCGGAACACCGGGGAGCTGTTTTTT
TRBV3-1/TRBV3-2	.	TRBJ2-7	.	CASSLGLLYEQYF	TGTGCCAGCAGCTTGGGACTCCTCTACGAGCAGTACTTC
TRBV24-1	TRBD1	TRBJ1-2	.	CATSDGTGTGNDGYTF	TGTGCCACCAGTGACGGAACCGGGACAGGGAACGATGGCTACACCTTC
TRBV19	.	TRBJ2-1	once	CASTADYSRNEQFF	TGTGCCAGTACCGCGGACTACAGTCGGAATGAGCAGTTCTTC
TRBV18	TRBD1	TRBJ1-2	.	CASSPYGTARLANYGYTF	TGTGCCAGCTCACCCTACGGGACAGCCCGACTCGCTAACTATGGCTACACCTTC
TRBV7-9	.	TRBJ2-3	.	CASSHRYKIQGSSTDTQYF	TGTGCCAGCAGCCACAGATATAAAATACAGGGCTCTAGCACAGATACGCAGTATTTT
TRBV28	.	TRBJ2-5	.	CASGGQETQYF	TGTGCCAGCGGGGGGCAAGAGACCCAGTACTTC
TRBV5-4	.	TRBJ2-3	.	CASSSYTDTQYF	TGTGCCAGCAGTTCCTACACAGATACGCAGTATTTT
TRBV6-5	.	TRBJ2-7	.	CASRPLPTSLYEQYF	TGTGCCAGCAGACCACTCCCGACAAGCCTCTACGAGCAGTACTTC
TRBV27	.	TRBJ2-2	.	CASSFRRNTGELFF	TGTGCCAGCAGTTTCCGCAGGAACACCGGGGAGCTGTTTTTT
TRBV4-3	.	TRBJ2-1	.	CASSQGQGGYNEQFF	TGCGCCAGCAGCCAAGGTCAGGGGGGTTACAATGAGCAGTTCTTC
TRBV6-5	.	TRBJ1-1	.	CASIRYPTNTEAFF	TGTGCCAGCATCCGATACCCTACCAACACTGAAGCTTTCTTT
TRBV19	.	TRBJ2-7	.	CASSPGAYYEQYF	TGTGCCAGTAGTCCAGGGGCATACTACGAGCAGTACTTC
TRBV7-8	TRBD1	TRBJ2-7	.	CASSLIQVVPVPGTVNYEQYF	TGTGCCAGCAGCTTAATCCAGGTCGTGCCCGTTCCCGGGACAGTGAACTACGAGCAGTACTTC
TRBV5-1	TRBD2	TRBJ2-3	.	CASSPRGAGGTDTQYF	TGCGCCAGCAGCCCCCGAGGAGCGGGGGGCACAGATACGCAGTATTTT
TRBV19	TRBD2	TRBJ2-1	once	CASSIPWLAGNYNEQFF	TGTGCCAGTAGTATCCCCTGGCTAGCGGGAAATTACAATGAGCAGTTCTTC
TRBV6-6	.	TRBJ2-5	.	CASSPLGGAVEETQYF	TGTGCCAGCAGCCCCCTGGGGGGGGCAGTGGAAGAGACCCAGTACTTC
TRBV4-2	.	TRBJ1-4	.	CASSQDWGTATNEKLFF	TGTGCCAGCAGCCAAGACTGGGGGACTGCAACTAATGAAAAACTGTTTTTT
TRBV3-1/TRBV3-2	.	TRBJ1-2	many	CASRSRGGGASGYTF	TGTGCCAGCAGGAGCCGGGGCGGGGGCGCGTCTGGCTACACCTTC
TRBV24-1	.	TRBJ2-2	.	CATRGGTGELFF	TGTGCCACCAGGGGGGGCACCGGGGAGCTGTTTTTT
TRBV7-9	.	TRBJ2-7	.	CASSSHRQVTSAYEQYF	TGTGCCAGCAGCTCTCACCGGCAAGTGACATCGGCCTACGAGCAGTACTTC
TRBV7-9	TRBD1	TRBJ2-3	.	CASLYTRDSSTDTQYF	TGTGCCAGCCTCTACACCCGGGACAGCAGCACAGATACGCAGTATTTT
TRBV3-1/TRBV3-2	TRBD1	TRBJ1-1	.	CASSQTWGQAESGTEAFF	TGTGCCAGCAGCCAAACTTGGGGACAGGCCGAGAGTGGCACTGAAGCTTTCTTT
TRBV7-2	.	TRBJ1-6	.	CASSFISSRGSPLHF	TGTGCCAGCAGCTTTATCTCCTCCCGAGGGTCACCCCTCCACTTT
TRBV3-1/TRBV3-2	.	TRBJ1-2	.	CASSQGTTNYGYTF	TGTGCCAGCAGCCAAGGGACAACCAACTATGGCTACACCTTC
TRBV4-3	.	TRBJ2-7	.	CASSQGAGDTYEQYF	TGCGCCAGCAGCCAAGGGGCGGGGGACACCTACGAGCAGTACTTC
TRBV6-2/TRBV6-3	.	TRBJ1-1	.	CASSPEPGTEAFF	TGTGCCAGCAGTCCGGAACCAGGGACTGAAGCTTTCTTT
TRBV30	TRBD2	TRBJ2-4	.	CAWSATSGSLVNIQYF	TGTGCCTGGAGTGCCACTAGCGGGAGCTTGGTGAACATTCAGTACTTC
TRBV6-4	.	TRBJ2-3	.	CASSSGDTQYF	TGTGCCAGCAGTTCGGGGGATACGCAGTATTTT